These 8 T cell receptor beta chains came from one sample sequenced in a study of blood T cell repertoires in COVID-19. Measured with immunoSEQ multiplex PCR; TCRdb has only the in-frame clones, and not every one. In the table there are 370,000 or so clones, approximately 87% of which are singletons. Sequencing was carried out using PBMCs or T cells enriched from blood (not recorded which). Receptors originate from a man younger than 45 who had recovered from COVID-19.

The chain has TRBV4-1 and TRBJ2-3; TRBD2 aligns across 9 bases. There are 16 residues in the CDR3. Germline loops: CDR1 MGHRA, CDR2 YSYEKL. The trim removed 4 bases at V and 0 bases at J, leaving 5 bases unmatched. The CDR3 protein is CASSLTTSGSTDTQYF. The CDR3 DNA reads as TGCGCCAGCAGCCTTACGACTAGCGGAAGCACAGATACGCAGTATTTT.

This chain joins TRBV5-1 and TRBJ1-2; TRBD1 matches at 7 bases. V dropped 1 base and J dropped 5; count of bases not matched to a gene: 8. This CDR3 is 15 amino acids long. Germline V lookup: CDR1 SGHRS, CDR2 YFSETQ. DNA for the CDR3: TGCGCCAGCAGCTTGACCCAACAGGGGAGTTATGGCTACACCTTC. Its translation is CASSLTQQGSYGYTF.

This chain connects TRBV5-1 to TRBJ2-5; D remains ambiguous. The CDR3 loop spans 14 amino acids. The germline V gene has CDR1 SGHRS and CDR2 YFSETQ. V gave up 7 bases and J gave up 5 bases, with 18 bases separating them. The CDR3 reads CASYTDLNRETQYF. The CDR3 nucleotides read TGCGCCAGCTATACCGACTTAAACCGGGAGACCCAGTACTTC.

This chain connects TRBV10-3 to TRBJ1-2; 9 bases map to TRBD1. The CDR3 runs 14 residues. Per the germline V gene, CDR1 is ENHRY and CDR2 is SYGVKD. With 4 bases clipped from V and 7 bases from J, the junction kept 7 bases outside the gene matches. The CDR3 nucleotides read TGTGCCATCAGTGCCGACAGGGGGGGTGGTGGCTACACCTTC. The encoded protein is CAISADRGGGGYTF.

The genes are TRBV3-1 (or the pseudogene TRBV3-2) and TRBJ2-2; tentative D call: TRBD1 (5 bases). V shed 1 base and J shed 4 bases, with 16 bases lying between them. In germline, CDR1 is LGHDT, CDR2 YNNKEL (reference sequence). This CDR3 is 17 amino acids long. CDR3 region: CASSQARARASTGELFF. CDR3 coding DNA: TGTGCCAGCAGCCAAGCCAGGGCCAGGGCTAGCACCGGGGAGCTGTTTTTT.

The J gene is TRBJ2-3, the V gene TRBV24-1; TRBD2 matches 7 bases. J lost 1 base, V lost 4 bases, and 4 bases had no gene match. CDR1 and CDR2 (germline): KGHDR, SFDVKD. CDR3 length: 15 residues. CDR3: CATSEGGGRTDTQYF. CDR3 in DNA: TGTGCCACCAGTGAGGGGGGGGGACGCACAGATACGCAGTATTTT.

This clone has only a few counts. V and J are TRBV3-1 (or the pseudogene TRBV3-2) and TRBJ2-2; 9 bases are shared with TRBD2. The CDR3 runs 19 residues. Germline CDR1 and CDR2: LGHDT and YNNKEL (reference sequence). Trimming at V came to 1 base and at J to 3 bases, leaving 12 bases not matched to a gene. In DNA, the CDR3 is TGTGCCAGCAGCCAAGGATCTCCTAAAGCGGGGGGCCACACCGGGGAGCTGTTTTTT. Translating it yields CASSQGSPKAGGHTGELFF.

The chain joins TRBV30 to TRBJ1-5; D is ambiguous. The CDR3 has 13 amino acids. Germline CDR1 reads GTSNPN; CDR2 reads SVGIG (reference sequence). Trimming removed 0 bases at V and 4 bases at J, with 7 bases between. The CDR3 region has the DNA TGTGCCTGGAGTGTCGACTTGAATCAGCCCCAGCATTTT. Its translation is CAWSVDLNQPQHF.